What follows are 6 T cell receptor beta chains derived from one specimen sequenced in a study of T cells in Graves' hyperthyroidism and ophthalmopathy. What was amplified from RNA transcripts were TCR beta CDR3 regions. An initial round of RT-PCR targeting the TCR CDR3 relied on the HTBI primer set. TCRdb passed the multiplex PCR reads through MiXCR, listing each CDR3 protein once. This table has about 560,000 distinct CDR3 sequences, 16% appearing once. The specimen was blood. The receptors were gathered from a woman between 18 and 29 years old with Graves' hyperthyroidism.

This clonotype was found many times. The chain uses TRBV7-6 and TRBJ2-7; 7 bases align to TRBD1. With V trimmed by 6 bases and J by 0 bases, 5 bases remained unmatched. The CDR3 totals 14 residues. Looked up from germline, CDR1 is SGHVS and CDR2 is FNYEAQ. The CDR3 spells CASRPDRASYEQYF. The CDR3 bases are TGTGCCAGCAGACCCGACAGGGCCTCCTACGAGCAGTACTTC. Looking up the rest from reference TRBV7-6 and TRBJ2-7 gives the full variable domain: GAGVSQSPRYKVTKRGQDVALRCDPISGHVSLYWYRQALGQGPEFLTYFNYEAQQDKSGLPNDRFSAERPEGSISTLTIQRTEQRDSAMYRCASRPDRASYEQYFGPGTRLTVT.

This clonotype was counted many times. This chain links TRBV12-3 or TRBV12-4 with TRBJ1-1; weak D call: TRBD1 (6 bases). This CDR3 spans 13 amino acids. With 1 base removed from V and 8 bases from J, the gap between germline ends came to 11 bases. CDR3 coding DNA: TGTGCCAGCAGTTTAGGACAGGCGACCGAAGCTTTCTTT. Its protein is CASSLGQATEAFF.

This clonotype was seen ten or more times. This chain connects TRBV6-1 to TRBJ1-1; TRBD1 matches at 7 bases. J was trimmed by 0 bases and V by 6 bases; bases with no gene match: 1. The germline CDR1 and CDR2 sequences are MNHNS and SASEGT. CDR3 length equals 13 residues. The CDR3 nucleotides are TGTGCCAGCAGGACAGGGCTGAACACTGAAGCTTTCTTT. This gives the protein CASRTGLNTEAFF.

A few counts support this clonotype. This sequence joins TRBV20-1 and TRBJ2-7; D perhaps matches TRBD1 (7 bases). Germline values: CDR1 DFQATT, CDR2 SNEGSKA (reference sequence). Between the trimmed V and J ends, which lost 2 bases and 0 bases, there was a span of 23 bases. CDR3 length: 18 amino acids. The DNA for the CDR3 is TGCAGTGCTAGACAGGGGGGCGTATCAGCCCCTAGCTCCTACGAGCAGTACTTC. Translated, it gives CSARQGGVSAPSSYEQYF.

This clonotype has a count of ten or more. The CDR3 DNA follows: TGCAGTGCTAGAAGAAAGGGGGTAGAGCAGTACTTC. Amino acids: CSARRKGVEQYF. The J gene is TRBJ2-7, the V gene TRBV20-1; a weak D match, TRBD1 (6 bases). This CDR3 region has 12 residues. V was shortened by 2 bases and J by 7 bases, with 12 bases between the two germline ends. CDR1 and CDR2 (germline): DFQATT, SNEGSKA (reference sequence).

This clonotype has ten or more counts. The gene calls are TRBV6-1 and TRBJ1-5, with 8 bases that match TRBD1. Germline CDR1 and CDR2: MNHNS and SASEGT. V was clipped by 3 bases and J by 9 bases; unmatched bases: 7. This CDR3 has 14 amino acids. As DNA, the CDR3 is TGTGCCAGCAGTGATCCGCAGGGGGCTCGGCCCCAGCATTTT. This translates into CASSDPQGARPQHF.